The 30 T cell receptor beta chains presented below share a single source sample, sequenced in a study of blood T cell repertoires in COVID-19. Clones were sequenced by immunoSEQ multiplex PCR, and TCRdb holds only the in-frame ones, with some missing. Among 200,000 to 300,000 clones, roughly 86% were seen once, and the ten largest hold about 5.2%. The sequenced sample was peripheral blood. The receptors were sampled from a woman aged 55-69 years with COVID-19, enrolled during active disease.

The V call is TRBV4-3, the J call TRBJ2-2; 14 positions agree with TRBD2. J lost 2 bases, V lost 1 base, and 6 bases had no gene match. CDR3 length equals 19 residues. CDR1 is LGHNA and CDR2 is YSLEER in the germline V gene. CDR3 DNA sequence: TGCGCCAGCAGCCAAGCGGGACTAGCGGGAGTAATAAACACCGGGGAGCTGTTTTTT. Its protein is CASSQAGLAGVINTGELFF.

This chain uses TRBV6-1 with TRBJ2-2; TRBD2 might be the D (5 bases). V was pared by 8 bases and J by 7 bases, with 17 bases between. Germline lookup yields CDR1 MNHNS and CDR2 SASEGT. There are 14 residues in the CDR3. The CDR3 sequence: CASSPPGRGGELFF. In DNA, the CDR3 is TGTGCCAGCTCCCCCCCTGGTCGGGGCGGGGAGCTGTTTTTT.

The chain links TRBV2 to TRBJ2-2; 10 bases are a match to TRBD1. The length of the CDR3 is 15 residues. Germline trimming cut 6 bases from V and 6 bases from J; bases unmatched to any gene: 7. From germline, CDR1 is SNHLY and CDR2 FYNNEI. In DNA, the CDR3 is TGTGCCAGCAGGCGACAGGGGGCGGGTCCCGGGGAGCTGTTTTTT. Residues: CASRRQGAGPGELFF.

This clone was recorded a few times. The chain has TRBV6-5 and TRBJ2-7; the match to TRBD2 covers 10 bases. This CDR3 contains 15 residues. Per the germline V gene, CDR1 is MNHEY and CDR2 is SVGAGI. Trimming cost V 6 bases and J 1 base; bases outside gene matches: 6. In DNA form, the CDR3 reads TGTGCCAGCAGCCTAGCGGGAGTAGGGTCCTACGAGCAGTACTTC. This translates into CASSLAGVGSYEQYF.

The chain uses TRBV27 and TRBJ1-1; possible D gene TRBD1, 6 bases. Germline loops: CDR1 MNHEY, CDR2 SMNVEV (reference sequence). V shed 3 bases and J shed 5 bases, with 19 bases lying between them. CDR3 length equals 16 residues. The CDR3 DNA reads as TGTGCCAGCAGTTTGAGGCAGGGGTCGTTGGGGACTGAAGCTTTCTTT. Its translation is CASSLRQGSLGTEAFF.

This clone was seen just once. This chain links TRBV4-1 with TRBJ2-7; D is possibly TRBD1 (5 bases). Trimming pared 2 bases from V and 0 bases from J, leaving 11 bases between. The CDR3 totals 15 residues. The V gene's germline CDR1 is MGHRA and CDR2 YSYEKL. The CDR3 loop reads CASSQQGRSSYEQYF. DNA for the CDR3: TGCGCCAGCAGCCAACAGGGCAGGAGCTCCTACGAGCAGTACTTC.

The genes are TRBV6-5 and TRBJ1-4; TRBD1 aligns across 8 bases. The V and J ends lost 7 bases and 7 bases, in that order; junction bases with no gene match: 5. This CDR3 has 13 residues. The germline V gene encodes CDR1 MNHEY and CDR2 SVGAGI. The CDR3 protein is CASTTGVGEKLFF. As DNA, the CDR3 is TGTGCCAGCACGACAGGGGTTGGTGAAAAACTGTTTTTT.

The chain combines TRBV4-2 with TRBJ2-2; a possible D gene is TRBD1 (5 bases). V shed 3 bases and J shed 7 bases, with 18 bases lying between them. The CDR3 totals 16 residues. Germline CDR1 and CDR2: LGHNA and YNFKEQ. CDR3 nucleotides: TGTGCCAGCAGCCATGGGCAGGGAATTTCGGACGGGGAGCTGTTTTTT. It encodes CASSHGQGISDGELFF.

The chain carries TRBV3-1 (or the pseudogene TRBV3-2) and TRBJ1-1; 8 positions agree with TRBD1. The CDR3 is made up of 15 amino acids. J gave up 11 bases and V 4 bases, and 15 bases lay outside the gene matches. Germline V lookup: CDR1 LGHDT, CDR2 YNNKEL (reference sequence). The CDR3 region has the DNA TGTGCCAGCAGCCCTGTACGGACAGGGAGGGGCTGGGCTTTCTTT. This codes for CASSPVRTGRGWAFF.

J is TRBJ1-5 and V is TRBV24-1, with 8 bases aligning to TRBD1. Germline assignment: CDR1 KGHDR and CDR2 SFDVKD. V trimming: 6 bases; J trimming: 4 bases; junction bases outside the gene matches: 4. The CDR3 contains 14 residues. CDR3 DNA: TGTGCCACCAGTAGGGGACAGGAGAATCAGCCCCAGCATTTT. It yields the protein CATSRGQENQPQHF.

The J gene is TRBJ2-3, the V gene TRBV12-2; the D call in the table, TRBD2, was not verified against the DNA. TRBV12-2 is a pseudogene locus. This CDR3 comprises 16 residues. The CDR3 DNA follows: TGTGCAAGTCGCAGACTAGCGGGTCCTAGCACAGATACGCAGTATTTT. Translated, it gives CASRRLAGPSTDTQYF.

This CDR3 is CASRGPGQGAGYGYTF. The CDR3 DNA is TGTGCCAGCAGAGGCCCGGGACAGGGGGCGGGCTATGGCTACACCTTC. The V call is TRBV28, the J call TRBJ1-2; TRBD1 matches at 12 bases. Trimming took 6 bases from V and 4 from J; bases not matched to a gene: 9. This CDR3 is built from 16 residues. From germline, CDR1 is MDHEN and CDR2 SYDVKM.

J is TRBJ2-1 and V is TRBV24-1, with 7 bases aligning to TRBD1. This CDR3 is 17 amino acids long. With 3 bases clipped from V and 6 bases from J, the junction kept 13 bases outside the gene matches. Germline CDR1 reads KGHDR; CDR2 reads SFDVKD. CDR3 DNA: TGTGCCACCAGTGATCGCGCACAGGGGAACTCTATCAATGAGCAGTTCTTC. Encoded protein: CATSDRAQGNSINEQFF.

This clone was seen only once. The chain employs TRBV25-1 and TRBJ2-1; D call uncertain. CDR3 length: 15 residues. CDR1 and CDR2 (germline): MGHDK, SYGVNS. V shed 1 base and J shed 0 bases, with 7 bases lying between them. CDR3 residues: CASSEWQNSYNEQFF. CDR3 sequence (DNA): TGTGCCAGCAGTGAATGGCAGAACTCCTACAATGAGCAGTTCTTC.

About this clone itself: The junction differs from germline at one of its ends, possibly a read error. CDR3 sequence reads: CASSIGSGYYTEAFF. CDR3 in DNA: TGTGCCAGTAGTATAGGGTCGGGGTATTACACCGAAGCTTTCTTT. This sequence joins TRBV19 and TRBJ1-1; D unresolved. Per germline, CDR1 LNHDA and CDR2 SQIVND (reference sequence). This CDR3 is built from 15 residues.

This chain joins TRBV6-1 and TRBJ2-2, with 11 bases lining up with TRBD1. This CDR3 is 17 amino acids long. V gave up 3 bases and J gave up 4 bases; unmatched junction bases: 7. CDR1 and CDR2 from the germline V gene are MNHNS and SASEGT. The CDR3 region is CASSDARTGGGTGELFF. Here the CDR3 DNA reads TGTGCCAGCAGTGACGCACGGACAGGGGGCGGCACCGGGGAGCTGTTTTTT.

The chain combines TRBV5-6 with TRBJ2-1; D perhaps matches TRBD2 (6 bases). With 4 bases removed from V and 1 base from J, the gap between germline ends came to 12 bases. Per the germline V gene, CDR1 is SGHDT and CDR2 is YYEEEE. The CDR3 extends over 15 amino acids. CDR3 region: CASSPGLRSYNEQFF. The CDR3 DNA follows: TGTGCCAGCAGCCCTGGACTACGTTCCTACAATGAGCAGTTCTTC.

This clone was recorded a few times. The V gene is TRBV14, the J gene TRBJ2-7; D might be TRBD2 (5 bases). V lost 4 bases to trimming and J lost 4 bases, with 17 bases between them. The CDR3 runs 15 residues. Germline-derived CDR1 and CDR2 are SGHDN and FVKESK. CDR3 bases: TGTGCCAGCAGCCCAGATACGGGGAGAGGGTACGAGCAGTACTTC. Translated, it gives CASSPDTGRGYEQYF.

V and J are TRBV30 and TRBJ2-5; 7 positions agree with TRBD2. Germline CDR1 is GTSNPN and CDR2 is SVGIG (reference sequence). The CDR3 sequence is 13 residues long. With V trimmed by 0 bases and J by 6 bases, 4 bases remained unmatched. This chain's CDR3 is CAWSVRGSQTQYF. The CDR3 bases are TGTGCCTGGAGTGTACGCGGGAGTCAGACCCAGTACTTC.

This chain connects TRBV28 to TRBJ2-4; 9 nucleotides align to TRBD1. CDR3 length equals 16 residues. The V segment lost 6 bases and the J segment 6 bases; nucleotides outside the gene matches: 12. Germline V CDR1 and CDR2: MDHEN, SYDVKM. The CDR3 DNA sequence: TGTGCCAGCAGGGGACAGGGACCGGGAGTTAGAAACATTCAGTACTTC. This sequence encodes CASRGQGPGVRNIQYF.

This rearrangement joins TRBV4-1 to TRBJ1-2, with TRBD1 matching over 7 bases. Trimming removed 2 bases from V and 4 bases from J; junction bases left unmatched: 10. Germline lookup yields CDR1 MGHRA and CDR2 YSYEKL. The CDR3 is made up of 16 amino acids. The chain's CDR3 is CASSQQPGQASYGYTF. DNA for the CDR3: TGCGCCAGCAGCCAACAACCTGGACAGGCCAGCTATGGCTACACCTTC.

The rearrangement links TRBV3-1 (or the pseudogene TRBV3-2) to TRBJ2-3; 11 bases match TRBD1. Germline V CDR1 and CDR2: LGHDT, YNNKEL (reference sequence). The CDR3 has 16 amino acids. V lost 5 bases and J lost 2; bases outside the gene matches: 6. The CDR3 DNA reads as TGTGCCAGCAGCAAGGACAGGGGGCGGACCACAGATACGCAGTATTTT. It translates to CASSKDRGRTTDTQYF.

This clone was observed a handful of times. V gene TRBV5-1 combines with J gene TRBJ2-1, with a possible D match to TRBD2 (6 bases). This CDR3 is built from 14 residues. In germline, CDR1 is SGHRS, CDR2 YFSETQ. Trimming took 0 bases from V and 9 from J, leaving 13 bases between them. The CDR3: CASSLDSQGGEQFF. For the CDR3, the DNA is TGCGCCAGCAGCTTGGACTCCCAGGGAGGTGAGCAGTTCTTC. The complete variable domain, with remaining parts taken from reference TRBV5-1 and TRBJ2-1, reads KAGVTQTPRYLIKTRGQQVTLSCSPISGHRSVSWYQQTPGQGLQFLFEYFSETQRNKGNFPGRFSGRQFSNSRSEMNVSTLELGDSALYLCASSLDSQGGEQFFGPGTRLTVL.

The chain recombines TRBV7-3 with TRBJ2-2; perhaps TRBD1 as D (6 bases). The germline V and J ends were trimmed by 4 bases and 5 bases, with 11 bases remaining between them. CDR1 SGHTA and CDR2 FQGTGA come from the germline V gene. The CDR3 is made up of 14 amino acids. This CDR3 is CASSSQGGTGELFF. The CDR3 bases are TGTGCCAGCAGCTCCCAAGGGGGTACCGGGGAGCTGTTTTTT.

The chain joins TRBV30 to TRBJ2-5, with 11 bases lining up with TRBD2. CDR1 and CDR2 (germline): GTSNPN, SVGIG (reference sequence). The CDR3 is 14 amino acids. With V trimmed by 2 bases and J by 5 bases, 4 bases remained unmatched. The CDR3 DNA follows: TGTGCCTGGAGTCTGGGACTAGCGGACGAGACCCAGTACTTC. It is translated as CAWSLGLADETQYF.

This clone was found once. This chain uses TRBV5-4 with TRBJ1-2, with 8 bases aligning to TRBD1. This CDR3 contains 15 residues. The ends lost 2 bases at V and 8 bases at J; junction bases unmatched: 11. CDR1 is SGHNT, CDR2 YYREEE, per germline (reference sequence). This CDR3 is CASSFLTGTGAGYTF. CDR3 nucleotides: TGTGCCAGCAGCTTCTTAACCGGGACAGGTGCCGGCTACACCTTC.

The chain combines TRBV18 with TRBJ1-1; D unresolved. The CDR3 is made up of 16 amino acids. The ends were cut back, 2 bases at V and 2 bases at J, with 15 bases in the middle. Germline CDR1 reads KGHSH; CDR2 reads LQKENI. CDR3 coding DNA: TGTGCCAGCTCACCAGAGCCCGGGTCCCTTAACACTGAAGCTTTCTTT. It specifies CASSPEPGSLNTEAFF.

This sequence joins TRBV5-1 and TRBJ1-1; D perhaps matches TRBD1 (6 bases). CDR1 and CDR2 (germline): SGHRS, YFSETQ. V lost 3 bases, J lost 7 bases, and 19 bases lay in between. The CDR3 consists of 15 residues. The CDR3 DNA sequence: TGCGCCAGCAGCTCCCTCGGGGGGGGCGGTGGTGAAGCTTTCTTT. Amino acid sequence: CASSSLGGGGGEAFF.

The chain couples TRBV6-7 to TRBJ2-2; 8 bases map to TRBD1. TRBV6-7 is assigned to the ORF class and has an uncertain function. This CDR3 has 15 amino acids. V lost 2 bases, J lost 6 bases, and 5 bases stayed unmatched. The CDR3 sequence: CASSYPGGVAGELFF. CDR3 in DNA: TGTGCCAGCAGTTACCCAGGGGGCGTCGCCGGGGAGCTGTTTTTT.

As for this clone: The sample holds other DNA sequences that translate to the same CDR3. J is TRBJ2-5 and V is TRBV28; D not certain. Germline CDR1 reads MDHEN; CDR2 reads SYDVKM. V was clipped by 3 bases and J by 2 bases, with 4 bases between them. The CDR3 covers 12 residues. In nucleotides, the CDR3 is TGTGCCAGCAGTTTCGGTCAAGAGACCCAGTACTTC. Residues: CASSFGQETQYF.